The T cell receptor beta chain described here comes from a study of early T cells in non-severe SARS-CoV-2 infection (dated by TCRdb to 2020 to 2023). About the study as a whole: Because TCR sequencing relied on bulk RNA taken from unsorted whole blood, pairing of alpha and beta chains was not possible.

CDR1 and CDR2 are read off the germline V gene as MGHRA and YSYEKL. V was cut back by 4 bases and J by 1 base, leaving a gap of 13 bases between them. Its CDR3 holds 15 amino acids, cysteine through phenylalanine. Of the read, only the CDR3 DNA is kept; its 45 bases are in frame from base 1. This clonotype was seen at least ten times. The target of this receptor is not known. There are no base qualities to consult, and no much larger clone falls within one base. The study was a case-control design nested within a healthcare worker cohort in London, UK, with weekly nasopharyngeal swab PCR tests and blood sampling. Healthcare workers were recruited between 23 and 31 March 2020, during the week of the UK lockdown, and were followed weekly for up to about 16 weeks. What the study reported, not specific to this receptor: Matching against VDJdb was skewed toward anti-spike CD8 responses, likely underestimated virus-specific expansions, and missed private and CD4 specificities.

Library method: 5' RACE. The sequencer listed for this sample is NextSeq 500. In the TCR library protocol, unique molecular identifiers were attached to individual cDNA molecules to correct for PCR bias and sequencing error. TCR alpha and beta chains were both sequenced, and the abundances of alpha and beta sequences in each sample were closely correlated with each other. From the authors' description of their analysis: Decombinator V4 was used to annotate the V gene, J gene and CDR3 of the TCR sequences. TCRs were defined as expanded if a significant change between any two time points was detected under a Poisson model with p below 0.0001. TCR abundances were normalised to the total number of TCRs sequenced per sample and were expressed as counts per million. TRAV1-2 paired with TRAJ12, TRAJ20 or TRAJ33 defined MAIT TCRs, while TRAV10 paired with TRAJ18 defined iNKT TCRs. VDJdb, accessed 1 November 2021, was searched for CMV, EBV and SARS-CoV-2 annotated TCRs, with TCRs annotated for multiple antigens excluded. TCRdb's own reprocessing of the public reads used fastp at Q25 and MiXCR and kept productive beta chains. For every CDR3 protein sequence, its rows merge into one entry that carries the most common genes and DNA. The V and J calls reflect TCRdb's pipeline rather than the authors' work. For this sample there are 35,000 to 40,000 distinct CDR3 sequences; 3.9% appear just once. In total, the top ten clones hold more than 8.5% of the sample.

The source of this sequence is an adult who was a healthcare worker with PCR-confirmed SARS-CoV-2 infection or an uninfected control (not recorded which). Recombination joined TRBV4-1 with TRBJ1-2; the D gene assignment is ambiguous. The sequencing sample was made of whole blood. The CDR3 loop reads CASSLGPGVNYGYTF. The DNA reads as follows: TGCGCCAGCAGCCTCGGACCCGGGGTTAACTATGGCTACACCTTC.